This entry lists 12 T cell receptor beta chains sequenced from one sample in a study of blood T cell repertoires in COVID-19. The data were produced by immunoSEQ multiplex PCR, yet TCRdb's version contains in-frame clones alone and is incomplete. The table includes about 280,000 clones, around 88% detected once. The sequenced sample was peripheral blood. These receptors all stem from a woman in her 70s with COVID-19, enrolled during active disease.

CDR3 sequence: CASARLAGQETQYF. CDR3 sequence (DNA): TGTGCCAGCGCCCGACTAGCGGGGCAAGAGACCCAGTACTTC. V gene TRBV27 combines with J gene TRBJ2-5; TRBD2 matches 11 bases. The CDR3 covers 14 residues. V dropped 8 bases and J dropped 2; count of bases not matched to a gene: 4. Germline V gene sequence: CDR1 MNHEY, CDR2 SMNVEV (reference sequence).

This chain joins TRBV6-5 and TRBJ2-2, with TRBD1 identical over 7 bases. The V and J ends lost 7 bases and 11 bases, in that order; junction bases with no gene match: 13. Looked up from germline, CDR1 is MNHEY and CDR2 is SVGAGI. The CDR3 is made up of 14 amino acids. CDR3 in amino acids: CASTVGQPPIELFF. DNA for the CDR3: TGTGCCAGCACCGTGGGACAGCCTCCAATCGAGCTGTTTTTT.

The CDR3, as DNA: TGCGCCAGCAGCCAAGGAGGGTTGACAGAGCAGTACTTC. Its protein is CASSQGGLTEQYF. This chain links TRBV4-3 with TRBJ2-7; tentatively, D is TRBD2 (5 bases). The germline V and J ends were trimmed by 1 base and 7 bases, with 11 bases remaining between them. The CDR3 sequence is 13 residues long. Germline lookup yields CDR1 LGHNA and CDR2 YSLEER.

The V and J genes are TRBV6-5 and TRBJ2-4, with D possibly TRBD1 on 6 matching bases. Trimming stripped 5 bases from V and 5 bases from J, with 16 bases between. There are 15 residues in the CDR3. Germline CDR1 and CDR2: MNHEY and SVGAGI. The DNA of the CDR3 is TGTGCCAGCAGTCTTAACAGGGTCCGTCAAAACATTCAGTACTTC. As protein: CASSLNRVRQNIQYF.

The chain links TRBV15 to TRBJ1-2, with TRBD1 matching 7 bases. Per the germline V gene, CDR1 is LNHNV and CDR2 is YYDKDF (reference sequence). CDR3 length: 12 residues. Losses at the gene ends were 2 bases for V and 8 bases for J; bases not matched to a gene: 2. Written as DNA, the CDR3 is TGTGCCACCAGCAGATGGGGACAGGGCTACACCTTC. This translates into CATSRWGQGYTF.

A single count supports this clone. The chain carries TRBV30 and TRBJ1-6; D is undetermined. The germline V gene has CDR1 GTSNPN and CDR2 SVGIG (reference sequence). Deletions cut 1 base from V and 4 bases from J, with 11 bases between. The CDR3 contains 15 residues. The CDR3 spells CAWSDPSYYNSPLHF. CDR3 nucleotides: TGTGCCTGGAGTGATCCGTCTTATTATAATTCACCCCTCCACTTT.

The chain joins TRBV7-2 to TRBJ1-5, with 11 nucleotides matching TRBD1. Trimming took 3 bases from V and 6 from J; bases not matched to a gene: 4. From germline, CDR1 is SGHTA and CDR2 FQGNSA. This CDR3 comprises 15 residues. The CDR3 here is CASSLDRGRVQPQHF. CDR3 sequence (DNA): TGTGCCAGCAGCTTGGACAGGGGGCGGGTTCAGCCCCAGCATTTT.

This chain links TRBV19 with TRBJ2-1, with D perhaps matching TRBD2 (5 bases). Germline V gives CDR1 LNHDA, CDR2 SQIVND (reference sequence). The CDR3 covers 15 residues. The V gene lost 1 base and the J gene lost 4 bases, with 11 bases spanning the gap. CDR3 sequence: CASSIVLAPYNEQFF. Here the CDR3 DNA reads TGTGCCAGTAGTATAGTTTTAGCGCCGTACAATGAGCAGTTCTTC.

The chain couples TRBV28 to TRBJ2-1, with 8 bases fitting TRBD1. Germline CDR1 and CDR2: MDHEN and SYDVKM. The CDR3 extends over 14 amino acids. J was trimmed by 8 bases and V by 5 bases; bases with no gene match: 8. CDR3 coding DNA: TGTGCCAGCAGTCCCAGGGGGCGTATCGATGAGCAGTTCTTC. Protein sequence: CASSPRGRIDEQFF.

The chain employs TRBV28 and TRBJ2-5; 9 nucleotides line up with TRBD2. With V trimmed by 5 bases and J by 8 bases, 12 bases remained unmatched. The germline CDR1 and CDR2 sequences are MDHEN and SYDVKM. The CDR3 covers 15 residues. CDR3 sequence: CASSPPLAGRETQYF. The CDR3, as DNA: TGTGCCAGCAGTCCCCCTCTAGCGGGGCGGGAAACCCAGTACTTC.

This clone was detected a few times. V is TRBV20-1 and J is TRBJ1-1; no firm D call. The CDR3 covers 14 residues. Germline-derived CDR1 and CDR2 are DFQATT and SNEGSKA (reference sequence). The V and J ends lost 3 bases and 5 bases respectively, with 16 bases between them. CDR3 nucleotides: TGCAGTGCTAGTGACCCCCGGAGAAATACTGAAGCTTTCTTT. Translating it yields CSASDPRRNTEAFF.

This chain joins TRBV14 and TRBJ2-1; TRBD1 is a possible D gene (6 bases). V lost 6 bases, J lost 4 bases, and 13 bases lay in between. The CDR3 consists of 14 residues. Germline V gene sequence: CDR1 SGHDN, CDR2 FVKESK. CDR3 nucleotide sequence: TGTGCCAGCAGTAACAGGGCGCGGTACAATGAGCAGTTCTTC. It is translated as CASSNRARYNEQFF.